A selection of T cell receptor beta chains follows, all from one sample in a study of T-cell memory formation after mild COVID-19. Each CDR3 protein is one row after TCRdb ran MiXCR on the 5' RACE reads. Among over 10,000 distinct CDR3 sequences listed, 12% were seen once. Sequencing was carried out using PBMCs or a T cell subset sorted from them (not recorded which). These receptors came from an adult woman who had mild COVID-19 (a few samples of this study predate the infection). Cell type and time point are not known. The CDR3 runs from the conserved cysteine through the conserved F or W. D genes are given only for firm matches. Size tells how often a clone was seen (once, few, many) or the class of an expanded clone, and some rows leave it out.

CASSGTANNNSPLHF | TGTGCCAGCTCCGGGACAGCTAATAATAATTCACCCCTCCACTTT | TRBD1 | TRBJ1-6 | 15 | many | TRBV18
CASSLERSSYEQYF | TGCGCCAGCAGCTTGGAACGGAGCTCCTACGAGCAGTACTTC | NA | TRBJ2-7 | 14 | many | TRBV5-1
CASSLGDRTDTQYF | TGTGCCAGCAGTTTAGGAGACCGCACAGATACGCAGTATTTT | NA | TRBJ2-3 | 14 | many | TRBV12-3/TRBV12-4
CASSEEGASSTYNEQFF | TGTGCCAGCAGTGAAGAGGGGGCGAGCAGTACCTACAATGAGCAGTTCTTC | TRBD1 | TRBJ2-1 | 17 | many | TRBV6-1
CASSLGQGFDEQYF | TGTGCCAGCAGCCTGGGACAGGGGTTCGACGAGCAGTACTTC | TRBD1 | TRBJ2-7 | 14 | many | TRBV7-2
CASSEARSGGGYEQYF | TGTGCCAGCAGTGAAGCGAGGAGCGGGGGGGGCTACGAGCAGTACTTC | TRBD2 | TRBJ2-7 | 16 | many | TRBV6-1
CASRRGGGYTF | TGTGCCAGCAGGCGAGGGGGCGGCTACACCTTC | TRBD1 | TRBJ1-2 | 11 | many | TRBV25-1
CASRAQLAGEADTQYF | TGTGCCAGCAGGGCGCAGCTAGCGGGAGAGGCAGATACGCAGTATTTT | TRBD2 | TRBJ2-3 | 16 | many | TRBV27
CASSRLAGGIYNEQFF | TGTGCCAGCAGCCGGCTGGCGGGGGGGATCTACAATGAGCAGTTCTTC | TRBD2 | TRBJ2-1 | 16 | many | TRBV7-9
CASSLGQGVTEAFF | TGTGCCAGCAGCTTGGGACAGGGTGTCACTGAAGCTTTCTTT | TRBD1 | TRBJ1-1 | 14 | many | TRBV7-9
CASTHREVNEQFF | TGTGCCAGTACCCACCGGGAGGTGAATGAGCAGTTCTTC | TRBD2 | TRBJ2-1 | 13 | many | TRBV19
CASSYPGSGPPDTQYF | TGTGCCAGCAGTTACCCCGGATCCGGCCCCCCAGATACGCAGTATTTT | NA | TRBJ2-3 | 16 | many | TRBV12-3/TRBV12-4
CATATTDSLRTGYNEQFF | TGTGCCACGGCGACAACGGACAGTCTTCGGACTGGTTACAATGAGCAGTTCTTC | NA | TRBJ2-1 | 18 | many | TRBV15
CASSFPSPTSYNEQFF | TGTGCCAGCAGTTTCCCTTCCCCTACCTCCTACAATGAGCAGTTCTTC | NA | TRBJ2-1 | 16 | many | TRBV6-6
CASSRGRGPINEQFF | TGTGCCAGCAGCCGCGGGCGGGGGCCAATCAATGAGCAGTTCTTC | NA | TRBJ2-1 | 15 | many | TRBV3-1
CASNPGTGGTDTQYF | TGTGCCAGCAACCCGGGGACAGGGGGAACAGATACGCAGTATTTT | TRBD1 | TRBJ2-3 | 15 | few | TRBV5-6
CASSQGSSYNEQFF | TGCGCCAGCAGCCAAGGGAGCAGCTACAATGAGCAGTTCTTC | NA | TRBJ2-1 | 14 | many | TRBV4-3
CASSQADRKVEKLFF | TGTGCCAGCAGCCAAGCAGACAGGAAGGTCGAAAAACTGTTTTTT | NA | TRBJ1-4 | 15 | few | TRBV14
CASSLTWGFTEAFF | TGTGCCAGCAGCTTAACGTGGGGCTTCACTGAAGCTTTCTTT | NA | TRBJ1-1 | 14 | many | TRBV7-2
CASSLGGATEAFF | TGTGCCAGCAGTTTGGGGGGCGCTACTGAAGCTTTCTTT | NA | TRBJ1-1 | 13 | many | TRBV12-3/TRBV12-4
CASSQGNVPYGYTF | TGCGCCAGCAGCCAAGGGAATGTTCCCTATGGCTACACCTTC | NA | TRBJ1-2 | 14 | NA | TRBV4-3
CASSQDLRGGYLYNEQFF | TGTGCCAGCAGCCAAGATCTCAGGGGCGGGTACCTCTACAATGAGCAGTTCTTC | NA | TRBJ2-1 | 18 | many | TRBV4-2
CASTLGPSGGSSTDTQYF | TGTGCCAGCACTCTAGGTCCTAGCGGGGGGTCTAGCACAGATACGCAGTATTTT | TRBD2 | TRBJ2-3 | 18 | many | TRBV3-1
CAWVSMGSTEAFF | TGTGCCTGGGTCTCGATGGGATCCACTGAAGCTTTCTTT | NA | TRBJ1-1 | 13 | many | TRBV30
CASSYSGGTSPLHF | TGTGCCAGCAGTTACTCGGGGGGGACTTCACCCCTCCACTTT | NA | TRBJ1-6 | 14 | few | TRBV6-2/TRBV6-3
CASSVETSGTTDTQYF | TGTGCCAGCAGCGTAGAAACTAGCGGGACCACAGATACGCAGTATTTT | TRBD2 | TRBJ2-3 | 16 | many | TRBV9
CASSVGFLVEQFF | TGTGCCAGCAGTGTGGGGTTTTTGGTCGAGCAGTTCTTC | NA | TRBJ2-1 | 13 | NA | TRBV7-9
CASSPSAGTSYEQYF | TGTGCCAGCAGCCCCTCTGCAGGAACTTCCTACGAGCAGTACTTC | NA | TRBJ2-7 | 15 | many | TRBV7-8
CASSLTGGDYGYTF | TGTGCCAGCAGCCTAACAGGGGGGGACTATGGCTACACCTTC | TRBD1 | TRBJ1-2 | 14 | many | TRBV9
CASSLRWGEKLFF | TGCGCCAGCAGCCTTCGGTGGGGTGAAAAACTGTTTTTT | NA | TRBJ1-4 | 13 | many | TRBV4-1